The T cell receptor beta chain described here comes from a study of control samples from healthy donors and cancer patients. Per the germline V gene, CDR1 is SGHAT and CDR2 is FQDESV (reference sequence). The CDR3 contains 15 residues. V lost 5 bases, J lost 0 bases, and 10 bases lay in between. This clone was seen once. Sequencing used immunoSEQ multiplex PCR; TCRdb keeps in-frame clones, though not all of them. Here the sample spans around 250,000 clones, roughly 87% being singletons. The rearrangement links TRBV11-1 to TRBJ2-2, with unresolved D. The source of this sequence is a woman aged 55-70 years with lung cancer. The specimen was PBMCs. The CDR3 DNA reads TGTGCCAGCAGCCCCCGGCAGCCGAACACCGGGGAGCTGTTTTTT. Protein product: CASSPRQPNTGELFF.